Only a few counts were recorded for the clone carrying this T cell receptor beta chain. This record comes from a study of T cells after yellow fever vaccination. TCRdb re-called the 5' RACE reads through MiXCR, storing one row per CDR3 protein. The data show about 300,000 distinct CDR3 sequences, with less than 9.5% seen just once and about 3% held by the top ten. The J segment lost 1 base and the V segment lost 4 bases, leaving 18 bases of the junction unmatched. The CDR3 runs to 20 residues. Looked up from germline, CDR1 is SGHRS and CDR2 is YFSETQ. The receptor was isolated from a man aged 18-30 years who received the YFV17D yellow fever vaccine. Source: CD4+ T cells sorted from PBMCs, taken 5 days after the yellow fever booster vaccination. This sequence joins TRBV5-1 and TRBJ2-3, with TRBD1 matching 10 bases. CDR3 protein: CASSQKSRDRGSFRTDTQYF. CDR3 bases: TGCGCCAGCAGCCAGAAGTCCCGGGACAGGGGTTCTTTTCGCACAGATACGCAGTATTTT.